The 4 T cell receptor beta chains below come from one sample, sequenced in a study of T cells expressing NK-cell markers. TCRdb re-called the 5' RACE reads, yielding one record per CDR3 amino acid sequence without DNA. This sample lists some 120,000 distinct CDR3 sequences; its ten largest clones have roughly 18%. The specimen sequenced was blood T cells: a sorted CD56 or NKG2C T cell subset, CD4+ or CD8+ T cells, or bulk PBMC T cells (not recorded which). Receptor source: a woman between 18 and 70 years old in good health.

This chain connects TRBV5-6 to TRBJ2-5; TCRdb outputs TRBD1, but without DNA this stays unchecked. The CDR3 loop spans 16 amino acids. Germline CDR1 SGHDT, CDR2 YYEEEE. The CDR3 loop reads CASSLVRPTGEETQYF. The whole variable domain, remainder taken from reference TRBV5-6 and TRBJ2-5, is DAGVTQSPTHLIKTRGQQVTLRCSPKSGHDTVSWYQQALGQGPQFIFQYYEEEERQRGNFPDRFSGHQFPNYSSELNVNALLLGDSALYLCASSLVRPTGEETQYFGPGTRLLVL.

The gene calls are TRBV6-4 and TRBJ2-1; TCRdb's assignment of TRBD2 cannot be checked, as there is no DNA. The length of the CDR3 is 17 residues. Germline loops: CDR1 MRHNA, CDR2 SNTAGT. The chain's CDR3 is CASRTRPLAGEVDEQFF.

The chain uses TRBV28 and TRBJ1-5; the D call from TCRdb, TRBD1, cannot be confirmed without DNA. Germline values: CDR1 MDHEN, CDR2 SYDVKM. The CDR3 contains 15 residues. This chain's CDR3 is CASSPRAASNQPQHF.

The rearrangement uses TRBV12-3 or TRBV12-4 and TRBJ2-2. This CDR3 region has 13 residues. Here the CDR3 reads CASSLVGGGELFF.